These 17 T cell receptor beta chains originate from one sample sequenced in a study of blood T cell repertoires in COVID-19. The table came from immunoSEQ multiplex PCR; TCRdb's copy has only in-frame clones and leaves some out. The sample has a few hundred thousand clones; approximately 86% are singletons. The specimen sequenced was PBMCs or T cells enriched from blood (not recorded which). These receptors were taken from a woman in her thirties or forties with acute COVID-19.

The chain has TRBV5-4 and TRBJ2-1, with 13 bases fitting TRBD2. CDR3 length: 19 residues. The germline V gene has CDR1 SGHNT and CDR2 YYREEE (reference sequence). V gave up 3 bases and J gave up 3 bases; unmatched junction bases: 12. As DNA, the CDR3 is TGTGCCAGCAGCTCGATCCGGACTAGCGGGGGCCCCATCTACAATGAGCAGTTCTTC. This codes for CASSSIRTSGGPIYNEQFF.

V usage is TRBV28 and J usage is TRBJ2-6; D gene unclear. Germline V gives CDR1 MDHEN, CDR2 SYDVKM. V lost 6 bases and J 0 bases, leaving 3 bases between the germline ends. The CDR3 runs 13 residues. The CDR3 DNA follows: TGTGCCAGCAGATACTCTGGGGCCAACGTCCTGACTTTC. Translated: CASRYSGANVLTF.

The rearrangement joins TRBV28 to TRBJ2-3, with 7 bases fitting TRBD2. The CDR3 is 14 residues long. Germline V lookup: CDR1 MDHEN, CDR2 SYDVKM. With V trimmed by 8 bases and J by 1 base, 6 bases remained unmatched. CDR3 region: CASQRGGGTDTQYF. CDR3 DNA: TGTGCCAGCCAAAGGGGAGGGGGCACAGATACGCAGTATTTT.

The rearrangement joins TRBV7-9 to TRBJ1-1, with D hard to call. The V end lost 2 bases, the J end lost 4 bases, and 11 bases lay between the germline ends. Germline CDR1 SEHNR, CDR2 FQNEAQ (reference sequence). The CDR3 extends over 14 amino acids. The CDR3 coding sequence is TGTGCCAGCAGCTTAAGCGGGCTGAGCACTGAAGCTTTCTTT. This sequence encodes CASSLSGLSTEAFF.

The rearrangement links TRBV29-1 to TRBJ1-2; 9 nucleotides agree with TRBD1. With V trimmed by 6 bases and J by 4 bases, 3 bases remained unmatched. This CDR3 region has 12 residues. Germline assignment: CDR1 SQVTM and CDR2 ANQGSEA. This chain's CDR3 is CSVRDRAYGYTF. Written as DNA, the CDR3 is TGCAGCGTGAGGGACAGGGCCTATGGCTACACCTTC.

V gene TRBV12-3 or TRBV12-4 combines with J gene TRBJ2-3; D ambiguous. The CDR3 is 11 amino acids. Trimming removed 3 bases at V and 6 bases at J, with 4 bases between. CDR3 region: CASSLGDTQYF. For the CDR3, the DNA is TGTGCCAGCAGTTTGGGCGATACGCAGTATTTT.

The chain employs TRBV7-9 and TRBJ2-7, with 7 bases that match TRBD2. J gave up 13 bases and V 4 bases, and 16 bases lay outside the gene matches. This CDR3 spans 14 amino acids. The germline V gene has CDR1 SEHNR and CDR2 FQNEAQ (reference sequence). CDR3 in amino acids: CASSSGSGTQRGYF. The DNA for the CDR3 is TGTGCCAGCAGCTCCGGCAGCGGGACCCAAAGGGGATACTTC. Looking up the rest from reference TRBV7-9 and TRBJ2-7 gives the full variable domain: DTGVSQNPRHKITKRGQNVTFRCDPISEHNRLYWYRQTLGQGPEFLTYFQNEAQLEKSRLLSDRFSAERPKGSFSTLEIQRTEQGDSAMYLCASSSGSGTQRGYFGPGTRLTVT.

The gene calls are TRBV7-2 and TRBJ1-5; TRBD1 aligns across 8 bases. CDR3 length: 16 amino acids. The V gene end was trimmed by 1 base and the J gene end by 3 bases; junction bases not matched to a gene: 5. CDR1 and CDR2 from the germline V gene are SGHTA and FQGNSA. CDR3 region: CASSLGRTGNNQPQHF. CDR3 coding DNA: TGTGCCAGCAGCTTAGGGAGGACAGGGAACAATCAGCCCCAGCATTTT. The variable domain in full, with the rest retrieved from reference TRBV7-2 and TRBJ1-5, is GAGVSQSPSNKVTEKGKDVELRCDPISGHTALYWYRQSLGQGLEFLIYFQGNSAPDKSGLPSDRFSAERTGGSVSTLTIQRTQQEDSAVYLCASSLGRTGNNQPQHFGDGTRLSIL.

This chain connects TRBV10-3 to TRBJ1-2; 8 positions agree with TRBD1. The CDR3 contains 13 residues. V lost 9 bases, J lost 2 bases, and 5 bases stayed unmatched. The V gene's germline CDR1 is ENHRY and CDR2 SYGVKD. Here the CDR3 DNA reads TGTGCCATGGGGACAGGAACGAACTATGGCTACACCTTC. It codes for CAMGTGTNYGYTF.

This clone was counted a single time. The chain combines TRBV19 with TRBJ2-7; 7 nucleotides align to TRBD2. V lost 1 base to trimming and J lost 2 bases; unmatched junction nucleotides: 8. The CDR3 runs 16 residues. Per the germline V gene, CDR1 is LNHDA and CDR2 is SQIVND (reference sequence). The CDR3 bases are TGTGCCAGTAGTATAGGCCCCCGGGAGGCCACCTACGAGCAGTACTTC. This translates into CASSIGPREATYEQYF.

For this clone: Other DNA sequences of this sample code for an identical CDR3. The chain has TRBV2 and TRBJ2-7, with TRBD1 identical over 7 bases. The CDR3 extends over 12 amino acids. CDR1 is SNHLY and CDR2 is FYNNEI in the germline V gene. V lost 6 bases, J lost 3 bases, and 2 bases stayed unmatched. The DNA for the CDR3 is TGTGCCAGCAGACGGGACAGCTACGAGCAGTACTTC. Translated: CASRRDSYEQYF.

The chain is built from TRBV20-1 and TRBJ1-2, with D perhaps TRBD1 (6 bases). V was clipped by 6 bases and J by 13 bases, with 18 bases between them. CDR3 length equals 11 residues. Germline CDR1 and CDR2: DFQATT and SNEGSKA (reference sequence). CDR3 DNA: TGCAGTGCCCCACAGGGTGGTTCTGGCACCTTC. Protein sequence: CSAPQGGSGTF.

The rearrangement joins TRBV29-1 to TRBJ1-1; the D is unclear. CDR3 size: 14 residues. The V end lost 0 bases, the J end lost 1 base, and 9 bases lay between the germline ends. From germline, CDR1 is SQVTM and CDR2 ANQGSEA. CDR3 sequence: CSVEDLSRNTEAFF. CDR3 in DNA: TGCAGCGTTGAAGATCTTAGCAGGAACACTGAAGCTTTCTTT. Filled out from reference TRBV29-1 and TRBJ1-1, the complete variable domain reads SAVISQKPSRDICQRGTSLTIQCQVDSQVTMMFWYRQQPGQSLTLIATANQGSEATYESGFVIDKFPISRPNLTFSTLTVSNMSPEDSSIYLCSVEDLSRNTEAFFGQGTRLTVV.

CDR3 protein: CASSLVLSSYNEQFF. The CDR3 nucleotides are TGTGCCAGCAGCTTAGTTCTTAGTTCTTACAATGAGCAGTTCTTC. V and J are TRBV7-9 and TRBJ2-1; D remains ambiguous. The germline V gene has CDR1 SEHNR and CDR2 FQNEAQ (reference sequence). Trimming left V 1 base short and J 4 bases short, with 11 bases between. This CDR3 has 15 residues.

The chain links TRBV5-8 to TRBJ2-3; perhaps TRBD1 as D (6 bases). Germline-derived CDR1 and CDR2 are SGHTS and YDEGEE. This CDR3 comprises 16 residues. V dropped 0 bases and J dropped 3 bases, with 14 bases sitting between them. The CDR3 DNA sequence: TGTGCCAGCAGCTTGGCCAATGGTAGGGGGACAGATACGCAGTATTTT. It specifies CASSLANGRGTDTQYF.

V usage is TRBV15 and J usage is TRBJ2-6, with 10 positions matching TRBD1. J lost 0 bases, V lost 1 base, and 9 bases had no gene match. Per germline, CDR1 LNHNV and CDR2 YYDKDF (reference sequence). The CDR3 extends over 20 amino acids. CDR3 coding DNA: TGTGCCACCAGCAGAGTACCGGGACAGGGGACCCACTCTGGGGCCAACGTCCTGACTTTC. As protein: CATSRVPGQGTHSGANVLTF.

V is TRBV7-9 and J is TRBJ2-7, with TRBD1 as a possible D gene (6 bases). This CDR3 contains 14 residues. Trimming pared 5 bases from V and 6 bases from J, leaving 17 bases between. The germline CDR1 and CDR2 sequences are SEHNR and FQNEAQ (reference sequence). For the CDR3, the DNA is TGTGCCAGCAGCCCGGAAATACAGGGTGCCGAGCAGTACTTC. Translating gives CASSPEIQGAEQYF.